A selection of T cell receptor beta chains follows, all from one sample in a study of OX40 agonist ivuxolimab in advanced cancers. Libraries were prepared by immunoSEQ multiplex PCR; TCRdb keeps only in-frame clonotypes and omits some of them. The sample records 65,000 to 85,000 clones, around 90% being singletons. Material: CD4+ or CD8+ T cells sorted from blood, obtained in a trial of the OX40 agonist ivuxolimab. All receptors come from an adult with an advanced solid tumor such as melanoma, head and neck, liver or kidney cancer. Both conserved end residues are part of each CDR3.

v_call	j_call	cdr3_aa
TRBV7-3	TRBJ2-1	CASSLEDYNEQFF
TRBV19	TRBJ1-2	CASSIGNGTGGAGGYTF
TRBV6-1	TRBJ2-3	CASSGLAGVRTDTQYF
TRBV5-8	TRBJ2-7	CASSLTSGGTYEQYF
TRBV7-2	TRBJ2-7	CASSPDRVYEQYF
TRBV2	TRBJ2-7	CASTGKYEQYF
TRBV15	TRBJ1-5	CATSRDTGDQPQHF
TRBV15	TRBJ2-1	CATSRDVGEGAYNEQFF
TRBV6-1	TRBJ2-5	CASSDVGPEQETQYF
TRBV11-2	TRBJ2-2	CASSLFREDSGELFF
TRBV4-1	TRBJ1-2	CASSQVADANYGYTF
TRBV28	TRBJ2-7	CASSAYGQGLDEQYF
TRBV7-9	TRBJ2-7	CASSHGGTYEQYF
TRBV4-1	TRBJ2-7	CASSQGPMGPYEQYF
TRBV4-2	TRBJ1-4	CASSPELGTGNEKLFF
TRBV5-1	TRBJ2-7	CASSLYSSQGHEQYF
TRBV30	TRBJ1-5	CAWSVGTGAQPQHF
TRBV27	TRBJ2-3	CASTVLTSGGATDTQYF
TRBV19	TRBJ2-7	CASSIGGQGGTYEQYF
TRBV9	TRBJ1-1	CASSVARDRGQTEAFF